The 5 T cell receptor beta chains presented below share a single source sample, sequenced in a study of CD8 T cells in ankylosing spondylitis. Notes on the study in general: A motif in TCR beta, a set of under ten highly homologous variants, appeared characteristic of ankylosing spondylitis blood.

TCRdb fed the 5' RACE reads into MiXCR, producing one record per CDR3 protein. Here the sample spans about 220,000 distinct CDR3 sequences, about 7.3% being singletons. Their antigens are not known. Sample: blood, either unsorted or a sorted T cell fraction (not recorded which). The origin of the receptors is a male donor with ankylosing spondylitis.

This clonotype was seen a few times. The chain is built from TRBV20-1 and TRBJ2-5; D unclear. Trimming removed 0 bases at V and 7 bases at J, with 12 bases between. The CDR3 spans 13 residues. Germline CDR1 is DFQATT and CDR2 is SNEGSKA (reference sequence). The CDR3, as DNA: TGCAGTGCTAGAGATCTTGATGAAGGGACCCAGTACTTC. Amino acid sequence: CSARDLDEGTQYF.

This clonotype was recorded a few times. The rearrangement uses TRBV5-6 and TRBJ2-5; no definite D call. Germline loops: CDR1 SGHDT, CDR2 YYEEEE. This CDR3 has 14 amino acids. Between the trimmed V and J ends, which lost 4 bases and 3 bases, there was a span of 13 bases. The CDR3 DNA reads as TGTGCCAGCAGCCTCCCGTGGCAGAAAGAGACCCAGTACTTC. It encodes CASSLPWQKETQYF.

The rearrangement joins TRBV28 to TRBJ2-1; TRBD2 matches 10 bases. Losses at the gene ends were 6 bases for V and 0 bases for J; bases not matched to a gene: 5. This CDR3 is 16 amino acids long. Germline V lookup: CDR1 MDHEN, CDR2 SYDVKM. This chain's CDR3 is CASRRGLADSYNEQFF. For the CDR3, the DNA is TGTGCCAGCAGGCGTGGACTAGCGGACTCCTACAATGAGCAGTTCTTC.

The sample holds one count of this clonotype. The chain has TRBV11-1 and TRBJ1-1, with a weak D call TRBD1 (5 bases). Trimming took off 0 bases at V and 5 bases at J, with 13 bases between the two ends. Germline loops: CDR1 SGHAT, CDR2 FQDESV (reference sequence). The CDR3 runs 15 residues. The CDR3 nucleotides read TGTGCCAGCAGCTTAGCATGGGGCGGTGGGACTGAAGCTTTCTTT. It encodes CASSLAWGGGTEAFF.

This clonotype was recorded at least ten times. The chain recombines TRBV27 with TRBJ2-4; D is undetermined. V was trimmed by 3 bases and J by 0 bases, leaving 12 bases between them. The CDR3 runs 16 residues. Germline-derived CDR1 and CDR2 are MNHEY and SMNVEV (reference sequence). This CDR3 is CASSFSVLLAKNIQYF. For the CDR3, the DNA is TGTGCCAGCAGTTTTAGTGTACTGCTAGCCAAAAACATTCAGTACTTC.